Shown below are 21 T cell receptor beta chains from a single sample sequenced in a study of CD8+CD57+ T cells in acquired aplastic anemia. Genomic DNA constituted the template upon which TCR beta VDJ and CDR3 profiling was performed. TCRdb reanalysed the reads using MiXCR and keeps one entry per CDR3 protein. The sample lists around 160,000 distinct CDR3 sequences, 45% to 55% seen once, with about 3% in the top ten. For sequencing, patients were chosen who had shown expansion of CD8+CD57+ cells by flow cytometry. What was sequenced was sorted CD4+, CD8+, or CD8+CD57+ T cells (not recorded which) from PBMCs. The receptor set was obtained from a human donor with aplastic anemia.

V gene TRBV12-3 or TRBV12-4 combines with J gene TRBJ2-3; D is unresolved. Trimming pared 6 bases from V and 3 bases from J, leaving 10 bases between. This CDR3 region has 13 residues. CDR3: CASRWVGTDTQYF. The CDR3 DNA reads as TGTGCCAGCAGGTGGGTCGGGACAGATACGCAGTATTTT.

This clonotype appeared many times. The chain uses TRBV5-4 and TRBJ2-7; D could derive from TRBD1 or TRBD2 (5 bases each). V lost 5 bases and J 6 bases, leaving 15 bases between the germline ends. The germline V gene has CDR1 SGHNT and CDR2 YYREEE (reference sequence). CDR3 size: 13 residues. CDR3: CASRYRGSSEQYF. The CDR3 nucleotides read TGTGCCAGCAGGTACCGGGGCAGCTCCGAGCAGTACTTC. The complete variable domain, with remaining parts taken from reference TRBV5-4 and TRBJ2-7, reads ETGVTQSPTHLIKTRGQQVTLRCSSQSGHNTVSWYQQALGQGPQFIFQYYREEENGRGNFPPRFSGLQFPNYSSELNVNALELDDSALYLCASRYRGSSEQYFGPGTRLTVT.

In this sample, this clonotype turned up a few times. This chain links TRBV10-3 with TRBJ1-2, with D perhaps TRBD1 (5 bases). Trimming pared 2 bases from V and 6 bases from J, leaving 10 bases between. Germline V gives CDR1 ENHRY, CDR2 SYGVKD. The CDR3 runs to 13 residues. CDR3 loop: CAISEGAGHGYTF. CDR3 bases: TGTGCCATCAGTGAGGGGGCTGGGCATGGCTACACCTTC.

This clonotype turned up a few times. A much larger clonotype is one base distant, so this may be a read error. For the CDR3, the DNA is TGTGCCGTCAAGGAGGGGGCCGATGGAAAACTGTTTTTT. Its protein is CAVKEGADGKLFF. The chain carries TRBV6-2 or TRBV6-3 and TRBJ1-4; 7 bases fit TRBD1. This CDR3 has 13 amino acids. Losses at the gene ends were 11 bases for V and 10 bases for J; bases not matched to a gene: 13. The germline gives CDR1 MNHEY, CDR2 SVGEGT.

This clonotype showed up many times. CDR3 DNA: TGTGCCAGCAGCTTTGCCAGGGACGAAGGTTCACCCCTCCACTTT. Protein: CASSFARDEGSPLHF. The chain is built from TRBV7-9 and TRBJ1-6; a weak D match, TRBD1 (5 bases). The ends were cut back, 3 bases at V and 9 bases at J, with 15 bases in the middle. The germline V gene encodes CDR1 SEHNR and CDR2 FQNEAQ (reference sequence). The CDR3 runs to 15 residues. Supplemented by reference TRBV7-9 and TRBJ1-6, the full variable domain reads DTGVSQNPRHKITKRGQNVTFRCDPISEHNRLYWYRQTLGQGPEFLTYFQNEAQLEKSRLLSDRFSAERPKGSFSTLEIQRTEQGDSAMYLCASSFARDEGSPLHFGNGTRLTVT.

This clonotype occurred a few times. This clone may be a read error of a much larger clone one base away. The genes are TRBV7-9 and TRBJ1-4; 8 positions agree with TRBD1. The germline CDR1 and CDR2 sequences are SEHNR and FQNEAQ (reference sequence). This CDR3 is built from 15 residues. The CDR3 is CASSSGQGFNGKLFF. Here the CDR3 DNA reads TGTGCCAGCAGCTCCGGACAGGGCTTTAATGGAAAACTGTTTTTT. Drawing the rest from reference TRBV7-9 and TRBJ1-4, the complete variable domain is DTGVSQNPRHKITKRGQNVTFRCDPISEHNRLYWYRQTLGQGPEFLTYFQNEAQLEKSRLLSDRFSAERPKGSFSTLEIQRTEQGDSAMYLCASSSGQGFNGKLFFGSGTQLSVL.

This clonotype has a count of ten or more. This chain connects TRBV30 to TRBJ2-7; unclear D gene. The CDR3 sequence is 14 residues long. Germline V CDR1 and CDR2: GTSNPN, SVGIG (reference sequence). V gave up 6 bases and J gave up 1 base, with 16 bases separating them. The CDR3 protein is CACLNRASSYEQYF. CDR3 coding DNA: TGTGCCTGCCTAAATCGGGCCAGTTCCTACGAGCAGTACTTC.

This clonotype was detected many times. This chain links TRBV5-1 with TRBJ2-3, with TRBD2 matching over 7 bases. V was clipped by 1 base and J by 1 base; unmatched bases: 9. The CDR3 is 17 residues long. Germline CDR1 and CDR2: SGHRS and YFSETQ. CDR3 region: CASSLRVSGLRTDTQYF. CDR3 coding DNA: TGCGCCAGCAGCTTGAGGGTTAGCGGGCTACGCACAGATACGCAGTATTTT.

This clonotype was counted ten times or more. The J gene is TRBJ1-2, the V gene TRBV7-2; 7 nucleotides align to TRBD1. The CDR3 consists of 13 residues. Germline loops: CDR1 SGHTA, CDR2 FQGNSA. Germline trimming cut 2 bases from V and 6 bases from J; bases unmatched to any gene: 3. The DNA for the CDR3 is TGTGCCAGCAGCTTAAGACAGGGCAATGGCTACACCTTC. Amino acid sequence: CASSLRQGNGYTF.

This clonotype has at least ten counts. CDR3 amino acids: CASNSNQPQHF. The DNA of the CDR3 is TGTGCCAGTAATAGTAATCAGCCCCAGCATTTT. The chain has TRBV19 and TRBJ1-5; D call uncertain. The CDR3 has 11 residues. Trimming shortened V by 7 bases and J by 4 bases, and 5 bases separated the two germline ends. Per germline, CDR1 LNHDA and CDR2 SQIVND (reference sequence).

This clonotype was seen ten or more times. The rearrangement links TRBV3-1 to TRBJ2-1; D gene uncertain. V gave up 0 bases and J gave up 6 bases, with 9 bases separating them. Per germline, CDR1 LGHDT and CDR2 YNNKEL (reference sequence). This CDR3 contains 14 residues. The DNA for the CDR3 is TGTGCCAGCAGCCAAGACCCAGTTGCCAATGAGCAGTTCTTC. Encoded protein: CASSQDPVANEQFF.

The table lists this clonotype with a count of one. The V and J genes are TRBV9 and TRBJ2-7, with 8 nucleotides matching TRBD1. The CDR3 contains 14 residues. Germline lookup yields CDR1 SGDLS and CDR2 YYNGEE. Trimming took 4 bases from V and 8 from J; bases not matched to a gene: 11. CDR3 region: CASSYNSGQAKQYF. As DNA, the CDR3 is TGTGCCAGCAGCTATAATTCGGGACAGGCCAAGCAGTACTTC.

The table lists this clonotype with a count of one. In DNA form, the CDR3 reads TGTGCCAGTAGTATAAGGACAGGTGATAATGAAAAACTGTTTTTT. Its translation is CASSIRTGDNEKLFF. The V and J genes are TRBV19 and TRBJ1-4; 7 positions agree with TRBD1. In germline, CDR1 is LNHDA, CDR2 SQIVND (reference sequence). The CDR3 is 15 residues long. V lost 2 bases to trimming and J lost 4 bases; unmatched junction nucleotides: 4. The variable domain in full, with the rest retrieved from reference TRBV19 and TRBJ1-4, is DGGITQSPKYLFRKEGQNVTLSCEQNLNHDAMYWYRQDPGQGLRLIYYSQIVNDFQKGDIAEGYSVSREKKESFPLTVTSAQKNPTAFYLCASSIRTGDNEKLFFGSGTQLSVL.

As concerns this clonotype: A much larger clone lies a single base off, so this may be a read error. V usage is TRBV6-1 and J usage is TRBJ1-2; possible D gene TRBD1, 5 bases. The V end lost 8 bases, the J end lost 2 bases, and 18 bases lay between the germline ends. The CDR3 loop spans 15 amino acids. Germline CDR1 reads MNHNS; CDR2 reads SASEGT. The CDR3 DNA reads TGTGCCAGCGGGTATACTAGGACACTAAACTATGGCTACACCTTC. Its translation is CASGYTRTLNYGYTF.

The chain is built from TRBV10-3 and TRBJ2-3; D ambiguous. The CDR3 spans 14 residues. Trimming took off 5 bases at V and 6 bases at J, with 15 bases between the two ends. Germline V gene data show CDR1 as ENHRY and CDR2 as SYGVKD. The CDR3 DNA follows: TGTGCCATCAGTCCTACATCCAACAATGATACGCAGTATTTT. Amino acids: CAISPTSNNDTQYF.

The chain recombines TRBV25-1 with TRBJ1-6; D perhaps matches TRBD1 (5 bases). Germline V gene lookup returns CDR1 MGHDK and CDR2 SYGVNS. The V end lost 1 base, the J end lost 9 bases, and 16 bases lay between the germline ends. The CDR3 is 16 residues long. CDR3 in DNA: TGTGCCAGCAGTGAATTTTTGACAGATACGGGTTCACCCCTCCACTTT. It specifies CASSEFLTDTGSPLHF.

Many counts were recorded for this clonotype. This sequence joins TRBV25-1 and TRBJ1-5; D possibly corresponds to TRBD1 (5 bases). This CDR3 spans 16 amino acids. Germline V lookup: CDR1 MGHDK, CDR2 SYGVNS. V lost 2 bases to trimming and J lost 3 bases, with 14 bases between them. The CDR3 loop is CASSEGWVQDNQPQHF. Written as DNA, the CDR3 is TGTGCCAGCAGTGAAGGTTGGGTACAGGACAATCAGCCCCAGCATTTT.

The V call is TRBV6-1, the J call TRBJ1-4; perhaps TRBD1 as D (5 bases). This CDR3 has 13 amino acids. Germline assignment: CDR1 MNHNS and CDR2 SASEGT. V was pared by 11 bases and J by 8 bases, with 18 bases between. The CDR3: CAVSGTFREKLFF. CDR3 nucleotide sequence: TGTGCCGTATCCGGGACCTTCAGGGAAAAACTGTTTTTT.

Ten or more counts support this clonotype. The gene calls are TRBV4-1 and TRBJ2-7, with 14 bases matching TRBD2. Germline V gives CDR1 MGHRA, CDR2 YSYEKL. The V gene end was trimmed by 6 bases and the J gene end by 2 bases; junction bases not matched to a gene: 6. The CDR3 is 16 amino acids. CDR3 in amino acids: CASSHGTSGRPYEQYF. CDR3 nucleotides: TGCGCCAGCAGTCACGGGACTAGCGGGAGACCCTACGAGCAGTACTTC.

The chain employs TRBV7-2 and TRBJ2-2; D ambiguous. V was cut by 2 bases and J by 8 bases, with 9 bases left in between. Germline V lookup: CDR1 SGHTA, CDR2 FQGNSA. The CDR3 has 13 residues. Written as DNA, the CDR3 is TGTGCCAGCAGCTTACTGCGAGGAGGGGAGCTGTTTTTT. Residues: CASSLLRGGELFF.

This clonotype showed up many times. V and J are TRBV20-1 and TRBJ2-1, with 9 bases matching TRBD2. Germline lookup yields CDR1 DFQATT and CDR2 SNEGSKA (reference sequence). The V and J ends lost 1 base and 5 bases, in that order; junction bases with no gene match: 3. This CDR3 contains 14 residues. The CDR3 DNA follows: TGCAGTGCTAGAGTGGCGGGAGGGGACAATGAGCAGTTCTTC. Translated: CSARVAGGDNEQFF.